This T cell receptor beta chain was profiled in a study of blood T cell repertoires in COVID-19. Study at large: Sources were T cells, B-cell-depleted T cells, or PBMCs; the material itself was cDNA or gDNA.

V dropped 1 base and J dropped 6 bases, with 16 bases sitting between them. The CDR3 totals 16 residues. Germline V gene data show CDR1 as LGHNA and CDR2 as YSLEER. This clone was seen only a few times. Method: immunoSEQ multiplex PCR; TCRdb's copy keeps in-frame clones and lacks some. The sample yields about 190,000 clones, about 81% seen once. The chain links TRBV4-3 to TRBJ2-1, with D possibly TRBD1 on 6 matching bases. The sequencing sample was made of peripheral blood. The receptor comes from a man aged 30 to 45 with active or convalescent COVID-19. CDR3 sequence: CASSQAGQASINEQFF. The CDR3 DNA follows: TGCGCCAGCAGCCAAGCGGGACAAGCTAGCATCAATGAGCAGTTCTTC.